The 15 T cell receptor beta chains in this list originate from one sample, sequenced in a study of control samples from healthy donors and cancer patients. Repertoires were generated with immunoSEQ multiplex PCR, while TCRdb's copy carries only in-frame clones and drops some. The table has about 85,000 clones, roughly 89% seen once. Sequenced sample: blood. The receptors come from a man aged 50 to 60 in good health.

J is TRBJ1-6 and V is TRBV5-8; 7 bases match TRBD1. Trimming at V came to 4 bases and at J to 7 bases, leaving 5 bases not matched to a gene. This CDR3 is 14 amino acids long. Germline V gene sequence: CDR1 SGHTS, CDR2 YDEGEE. CDR3: CASSRGQLNSPLHF. CDR3 nucleotide sequence: TGTGCCAGCAGCCGGGGACAGCTCAATTCACCCCTCCACTTT.

The chain recombines TRBV18 with TRBJ2-1; D gene uncertain. The CDR3 sequence is 13 residues long. Germline CDR1 and CDR2: KGHSH and LQKENI. V was pared by 1 base and J by 10 bases, with 11 bases between. In nucleotides, the CDR3 is TGTGCCAGCTCACCACAAGCGCGATCCGAGCAGTTCTTC. Protein: CASSPQARSEQFF.

The CDR3 loop reads CASSLDQGMWTEAFF. For the CDR3, the DNA is TGTGCCAGCAGCTTAGATCAGGGGATGTGGACTGAAGCTTTCTTT. This sequence joins TRBV7-2 and TRBJ1-1; perhaps TRBD1 as D (6 bases). The V gene's germline CDR1 is SGHTA and CDR2 FQGNSA. V lost 1 base and J lost 5, with 14 bases in between. The CDR3 consists of 15 residues.

The rearrangement uses TRBV18 and TRBJ2-1; 15 bases line up with TRBD2. Germline CDR1 is KGHSH and CDR2 is LQKENI. The V segment lost 4 bases and the J segment 5 bases; nucleotides outside the gene matches: 9. The CDR3 covers 18 residues. The CDR3 DNA is TGTGCCAGCTCACTTCGGACTAGCGGGGGGGGATTCGACAATGAGCAGTTCTTC. It codes for CASSLRTSGGGFDNEQFF.

J is TRBJ1-6 and V is TRBV7-2; 7 bases are shared with TRBD1. The junction had 12 bases not matched to a gene; V was cut back by 5 bases and J by 5 bases. The V gene's germline CDR1 is SGHTA and CDR2 FQGNSA. The CDR3 totals 17 residues. CDR3 region: CASSRVITGANNSPLHF. The DNA for the CDR3 is TGTGCCAGCAGCCGCGTAATTACAGGGGCGAATAATTCACCCCTCCACTTT. The full variable domain, its missing parts supplied by reference TRBV7-2 and TRBJ1-6, is GAGVSQSPSNKVTEKGKDVELRCDPISGHTALYWYRQSLGQGLEFLIYFQGNSAPDKSGLPSDRFSAERTGGSVSTLTIQRTQQEDSAVYLCASSRVITGANNSPLHFGNGTRLTVT.

The rearrangement joins TRBV30 to TRBJ1-4, with 9 bases fitting TRBD1. CDR1 and CDR2 from the germline V gene are GTSNPN and SVGIG (reference sequence). The ends lost 0 bases at V and 7 bases at J; junction bases unmatched: 6. The CDR3 has 15 amino acids. The CDR3: CAWSVDRGRGEKLFF. The CDR3 DNA reads as TGTGCCTGGAGTGTGGACAGGGGACGCGGTGAAAAACTGTTTTTT.

This clone showed up just once. J is TRBJ1-1 and V is TRBV27; 9 positions match TRBD1. Per the germline V gene, CDR1 is MNHEY and CDR2 is SMNVEV (reference sequence). The CDR3 runs 14 residues. Trimming removed 6 bases from V and 6 bases from J; junction bases left unmatched: 8. This CDR3 reads CASSPLGQGAEAFF. In DNA, the CDR3 is TGTGCCAGCAGCCCATTGGGACAGGGCGCTGAAGCTTTCTTT.

On this clone itself: Within the sample, other DNA sequences also encode this same CDR3. CDR3: CAWSRGTYEQYF. In nucleotides, the CDR3 is TGTGCCTGGAGCCGGGGCACCTACGAGCAGTACTTC. The chain combines TRBV30 with TRBJ2-7; D could derive from TRBD1 or TRBD2 (5 bases each). The CDR3 spans 12 residues. Trimming took off 3 bases at V and 2 bases at J, with 8 bases between the two ends. Germline lookup yields CDR1 GTSNPN and CDR2 SVGIG (reference sequence).

The chain carries TRBV2 and TRBJ1-1; D may be TRBD1 (5 bases). The CDR3 extends over 16 amino acids. The germline CDR1 and CDR2 sequences are SNHLY and FYNNEI. V lost 0 bases and J 8 bases, leaving 19 bases between the germline ends. The CDR3 DNA follows: TGTGCCAGCAGTGAAGCGGTGGCGGGGGGTGGTTCGGAAGCTTTCTTT. Amino acids: CASSEAVAGGGSEAFF.

A word on this clone: This sample also contains other DNA sequences that code for the same CDR3. The rearrangement links TRBV12-3 or TRBV12-4 to TRBJ2-2; D unresolved. CDR3 length: 12 residues. Trimming pared 5 bases from V and 5 bases from J, leaving 6 bases between. CDR3 bases: TGTGCCAGCAGTCCGCGGACCGGGGAGCTGTTTTTT. Residues: CASSPRTGELFF.

The chain combines TRBV2 with TRBJ2-3, with 10 bases that match TRBD2. Germline V gene sequence: CDR1 SNHLY, CDR2 FYNNEI. The V and J ends lost 1 base and 7 bases, in that order; junction bases with no gene match: 5. This CDR3 is 15 amino acids long. The CDR3 spells CASSEESGGANTQYF. DNA of the CDR3: TGTGCCAGCAGTGAAGAAAGCGGGGGGGCAAATACGCAGTATTTT.

About this clone: The junction departs from germline at one end; a sequencing error may be responsible. This CDR3 is CASREGSQKGYTF. CDR3 sequence (DNA): TGTGCCAGCAGGGAAGGCAGCCAAAAGGGCTACACCTTC. This sequence joins TRBV2 and TRBJ1-2; D uncertain. The CDR3 has 13 amino acids. CDR1 and CDR2 (germline): SNHLY, FYNNEI.

Here the CDR3 DNA reads TGTGCCTGGGGTACGACAGCGAACACTGAAGCTTTCTTT. This codes for CAWGTTANTEAFF. The V call is TRBV30, the J call TRBJ1-1, with D perhaps matching TRBD1 (5 bases). Germline CDR1 and CDR2: GTSNPN and SVGIG (reference sequence). CDR3 length: 13 residues. V lost 5 bases and J lost 1, with 11 bases in between. The full variable domain, rest sourced from reference TRBV30 and TRBJ1-1, is SQTIHQWPATLVQPVGSPLSLECTVEGTSNPNLYWYRQAAGRGLQLLFYSVGIGQISSEVPQNLSASRPQDRQFILSSKKLLLSDSGFYLCAWGTTANTEAFFGQGTRLTVV.

V and J are TRBV5-5 and TRBJ1-2, with no clear D. Trimming left V 2 bases short and J 4 bases short, with 15 bases between. This CDR3 spans 15 amino acids. Germline assignment: CDR1 SGHKS and CDR2 YYEKEE (reference sequence). In DNA form, the CDR3 reads TGTGCCAGCAGCTTCGCGGCAGTTTCCCCCTATGGCTACACCTTC. This encodes CASSFAAVSPYGYTF. The complete variable domain, with remaining parts taken from reference TRBV5-5 and TRBJ1-2, reads DAGVTQSPTHLIKTRGQQVTLRCSPISGHKSVSWYQQVLGQGPQFIFQYYEKEERGRGNFPDRFSARQFPNYSSELNVNALLLGDSALYLCASSFAAVSPYGYTFGSGTRLTVV.

This chain joins TRBV24-1 and TRBJ2-3, with D perhaps matching TRBD1 (5 bases). Germline lookup yields CDR1 KGHDR and CDR2 SFDVKD. V lost 7 bases, J lost 6 bases, and 7 bases lay in between. The CDR3 runs to 11 residues. CDR3 protein: CATRGADTQYF. The CDR3 bases are TGTGCCACCAGAGGGGCGGATACGCAGTATTTT.